This T cell receptor (beta chain) was profiled in a study of T-cell reconstitution after alpha-beta-depleted transplantation in children. This CDR3 has 13 amino acids. Germline assignment: CDR1 MNHEY and CDR2 SVGEGT. The V end lost 0 bases, the J end lost 7 bases, and 9 bases lay between the germline ends. Construction of the TCRbeta library involved unique molecular identifiers. TCRdb re-derived calls from the PCR reads in MiXCR, one entry per CDR3 protein. The sample has roughly 350,000 distinct CDR3 sequences, 10% seen once; the top ten hold approximately 2.3%. The chain recombines TRBV6-2 or TRBV6-3 with TRBJ1-1, with D possibly matching TRBD1 (5 bases). This receptor was taken from a human donor who donated a stem cell graft to a child with acute lymphoblastic leukemia. The material was PBMCs from the stem cell graft donor, obtained from the stem cell graft. The chain's CDR3 is CASSYSAGLEAFF. The DNA for the CDR3 is TGTGCCAGCAGTTACTCGGCGGGGCTTGAAGCTTTCTTT.